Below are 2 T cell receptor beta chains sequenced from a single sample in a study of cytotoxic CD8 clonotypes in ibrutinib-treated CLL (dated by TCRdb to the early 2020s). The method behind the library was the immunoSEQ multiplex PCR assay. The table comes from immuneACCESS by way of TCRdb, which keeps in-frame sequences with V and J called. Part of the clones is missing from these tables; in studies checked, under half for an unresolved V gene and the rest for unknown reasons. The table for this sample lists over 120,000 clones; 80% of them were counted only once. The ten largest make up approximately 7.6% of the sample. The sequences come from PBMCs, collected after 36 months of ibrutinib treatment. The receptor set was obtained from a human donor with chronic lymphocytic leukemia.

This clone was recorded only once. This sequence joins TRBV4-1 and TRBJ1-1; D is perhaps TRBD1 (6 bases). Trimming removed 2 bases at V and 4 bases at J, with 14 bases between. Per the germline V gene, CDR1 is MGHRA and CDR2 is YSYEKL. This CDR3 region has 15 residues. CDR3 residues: CASSQKGGASTEAFF. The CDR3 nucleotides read TGCGCCAGCAGCCAAAAGGGGGGGGCTTCCACTGAAGCTTTCTTT.

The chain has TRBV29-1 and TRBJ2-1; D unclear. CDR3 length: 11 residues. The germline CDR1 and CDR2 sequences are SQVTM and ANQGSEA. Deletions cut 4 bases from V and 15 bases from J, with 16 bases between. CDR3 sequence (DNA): TGCAGCGTTGTAGAGACATTCGACCGGTTCTTC. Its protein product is CSVVETFDRFF.